The sequence of this T cell receptor (beta chain) was determined in a study of graft-versus-host responses after intestinal transplantation. Here immunoSEQ multiplex PCR was the method, and the copy in TCRdb shows in-frame clones only, minus some. The sample has around 70,000 clones; roughly nine tenths are singletons. The CDR3 has 15 amino acids. Germline assignment: CDR1 MDHEN and CDR2 SYDVKM. After removal of 5 bases from V and 5 bases from J, the junction contained 12 bases not matched to a gene. In the case of this clone: Antigen specificity is unknown.

Sequencing was performed on unstimulated CD8+ T cells sorted from spleen or lymph node cells, taken before intestinal transplant. This rearrangement joins TRBV28 to TRBJ2-7, with TRBD1 identical over 7 bases. This receptor was identified in a human donor who received an intestinal transplant. The CDR3 nucleotides read TGTGCCAGCAGTCCCGACAGGGAAGTGTTCGACGAGCAGTACTTC. It encodes CASSPDREVFDEQYF. Using reference TRBV28 and TRBJ2-7 for the parts outside the CDR3, the full variable domain is DVKVTQSSRYLVKRTGEKVFLECVQDMDHENMFWYRQDPGLGLRLIYFSYDVKMKEKGDIPEGYSVSREKKERFSLILESASTNQTSMYLCASSPDREVFDEQYFGPGTRLTVT.